Included here is one TCR beta chain sequence, with context. This sample was taken from a study of beta chain features in type 1 diabetes. The J segment lost 5 bases and the V segment lost 7 bases, leaving 6 bases of the junction unmatched. This CDR3 contains 13 residues. Looked up from germline, CDR1 is SNHLY and CDR2 is FYNNEI. As every portion of the isolated RNA was reverse transcribed, the sequencing read expressed TCRB transcripts. Clones were sequenced by immunoSEQ multiplex PCR, and TCRdb holds only the in-frame ones, with some missing. The sample has about 220,000 clones; about a tenth are singletons. Blood was collected once per donor into heparin, averaging around 120 mL.

The chain couples TRBV2 to TRBJ2-5, with TRBD1 matching 8 bases. The sequenced material came from central memory CD4+ T cells from blood. The clonotype was recovered from a man between 18 and 35 years old in good health. The CDR3 loop is CASKGDRGETQYF. The CDR3 DNA is TGTGCCAGCAAGGGTGACAGGGGTGAGACCCAGTACTTC. The complete variable domain, with remaining parts taken from reference TRBV2 and TRBJ2-5, reads EPEVTQTPSHQVTQMGQEVILRCVPISNHLYFYWYRQILGQKVEFLVSFYNNEISEKSEIFDDQFSVERPDGSNFTLKIRSTKLEDSAMYFCASKGDRGETQYFGPGTRLLVL.